In this sample, the clone carrying this TCR beta chain turned up once. The antigen is unknown. The data were taken from a study of blood T cells in healthy people across ages. CDR3 size: 14 residues. V shed 4 bases and J shed 6 bases, with 14 bases lying between them. Germline lookup yields CDR1 SGHRS and CDR2 YFSETQ. Using a J-beta primer mix together with a sample-barcoded 5' primer, a second PCR was run for roughly 7 to 12 cycles. The template-switch adaptor, which had 12 random nucleotides, put a tag on each cDNA molecule. In TCRdb, the 5' RACE reads were re-called with MiXCR into one record per CDR3 protein. The sample consists of 1,300,000 or so distinct CDR3 sequences, approximately 59% of them appearing once. Overall study results and limits: Measured against age, TCR beta diversity per million T cells decreased in a roughly linear manner.

This chain uses TRBV5-1 with TRBJ2-1; D uncertain. Sequencing used blood. The clonotype was recovered from a man aged 18 to 29 in good health. The CDR3 DNA sequence: TGCGCCAGCAGCCTAATTAAATCGGGCAATGAGCAGTTCTTC. Translation gives CASSLIKSGNEQFF.